This T cell receptor (beta chain) was identified during a study of Graves' ophthalmopathy and Graves' hyperthyroidism. Germline CDR1 is DFQATT and CDR2 is SNEGSKA (reference sequence). V was clipped by 6 bases and J by 6 bases, with 15 bases between them. The CDR3 spans 13 residues. Study outcomes and limitations: The majority of expanded thyroid clonotypes above 0.001 frequency also occurred in blood.

Amplification of TCR beta CDR3 regions used RNA transcripts. RT-PCR in the first round used HTBI primers; a second-round multiplex PCR followed. MiXCR was run by TCRdb on the multiplex PCR reads, yielding one entry per CDR3 protein. The sample lists over 450,000 distinct CDR3 sequences, about an eighth occurring once. There are many counts of this clonotype. Its cognate antigen is unknown. The chain carries TRBV20-1 and TRBJ2-4, with D perhaps matching TRBD2 (5 bases). The TCR sequence derives from a woman in her 30s with Graves' ophthalmopathy. Sequencing was performed on blood. CDR3 nucleotide sequence: TGCAGTGCCCCCCCCCGGGCGGGAAACATTCAGTACTTC. This gives the protein CSAPPRAGNIQYF.